Detailed here is one T cell receptor (beta chain). This clonotype was observed a handful of times. The specificity of this receptor is unknown. No per-base quality is available; no much larger clone lies one base away. The treatment or condition label here, explained by the study, means: live attenuated yellow fever vaccine strain. At each blood-draw timepoint, two biological replicates of bulk PBMCs were collected. PBMCs were isolated from peripheral blood using a standard Ficoll-Paque protocol. TriZol was used to extract RNA from bulk PBMCs, from CD4 and CD8 fractions, and from dextramer-positive and dextramer-negative fractions. Sequenced using an Illumina NovaSeq 6000. TCR cDNA was made using 5'RACE template switching, a step that added a universal primer site and unique molecular identifiers. Priming of cDNA synthesis was performed from both the TCR alpha and TCR beta constant segments. Libraries were amplified in two PCR steps, with sample barcodes and sequencing adapters added in the second step. Sequencing of libraries was performed on Illumina HiSeq 2500 (2x100 bp) or NovaSeq (2x150 bp). In the original analysis: Reads were demultiplexed and collapsed into UMI consensus sequences with MIGEC, and V(D)J alignment was performed with MiXCR. Using edgeR on replicate PBMC samples, clonotypes were called vaccine-responding if FDR was below 0.01 and the log2 fold change was above 5 up to day 15. Each bulk clonotype received a CD4 or CD8 identity based on whether the sequenced CD4 or CD8 repertoire contained that clonotype at higher abundance. TCRdb reran the public reads through fastp at Q25 and MiXCR, keeping productive beta chains. Records with the same CDR3 protein are collapsed into one entry carrying the most frequent genes and DNA. The authors' filters were not applied to this entry. The sample data list about 320,000 distinct CDR3 sequences, and approximately 4% of these were observed just once. In total, the top ten clones hold approximately 19% of the sample.

V drops 3 bases and J drops 8 bases, leaving 19 bases in between. Looking up the germline V gene (reference sequence) yields CDR1 SGHKS and CDR2 YYEKEE. The CDR3, cysteine through phenylalanine, is 15 amino acids long. The retained sequence is limited to the CDR3, 45 bases, with the frame set at the first base. This record belongs to a study of T cells after yellow fever vaccination (dated by TCRdb to between 2018 and 2020). Concerning the study at large: Libraries from fractions with low cell numbers were prepared with the SMART-Seq v4 Ultra Low Input RNA kit. To follow T-cell clones before and after both primary and booster YFV17D yellow fever vaccination, bulk TCR alpha and beta repertoires underwent longitudinal sequencing. Two healthy male donors, one aged 18 to 30 and one aged 30 to 39 years, were included in the cohort. Blood samples were taken at several timepoints before and after primary and secondary immunization, and bulk PBMC replicates and cell subsets were isolated. General conclusions and limits of the study: Most clones expanded after primary vaccination (almost 98% of CD4 and 70% to 90% of CD8) were re-detected after the booster, suggesting that broad memory maintenance occurred. Compared with the primary T-cell response, the secondary T-cell response was faster but weaker, reaching its peak on day 5 rather than on day 15. Because abundant contaminating clonotypes from the bulk population could be contained in FACS-sorted repertoires, computational filtering was required. Because only a couple of donors were included in the study, the extent to which the findings can be generalized is limited. A small fraction of clonotypes showed up in both the CD4 and CD8 compartments, probably as a result of convergent recombination.

The V gene is TRBV5-5 and the J gene is TRBJ2-3; TRBD2 is perhaps the D gene, given 6 matching bases. The sequence was obtained from a man aged 18 to 29 who received the YFV17D yellow fever vaccine. This specimen was PBMCs, taken 15 days after the yellow fever booster vaccination. The DNA sequence is TGTGCCAGCAGCTGGGGGTCGGACGGAGGGCGTACGCAGTATTTT. It encodes CASSWGSDGGRTQYF.